The sequence of this TCR beta chain was determined in a study of blood T cells in healthy people across ages. Per sample, extraction of total RNA gave at least 6 micrograms in every case. From germline, CDR1 is SGHTA and CDR2 FQGTGA. V trimming: 4 bases; J trimming: 5 bases; junction bases outside the gene matches: 1. This CDR3 has 13 amino acids. Combining a sample-barcoded 5' primer with a J-beta primer mix, a second PCR ran for roughly 7 to 11 cycles. All cDNA molecules were each tagged by a template-switch adaptor with 12 random nucleotides. TCRdb ran MiXCR on the 5' RACE reads and lists one entry per CDR3 protein. The sample lists 1.2 million to 1.5 million distinct CDR3 sequences, approximately 42% seen once, with 7.9% in the top ten.

The receptor's source is a woman aged 18-29 years in good health. The sample consisted of blood. The V and J genes are TRBV7-3 and TRBJ2-1, with 8 bases matching TRBD2. The CDR3 here is CASSWRGDNEQFF. In DNA, the CDR3 is TGTGCCAGCAGCTGGCGGGGGGACAATGAGCAGTTCTTC.